Below, 26 T cell receptor beta chains from the same sample are listed, as sequenced in a study of CD8 T cells in Susac syndrome. RNA totalling roughly 0.5 to 1 ug underwent reverse transcription with random hexamers. One entry per CDR3 protein results from TCRdb running MiXCR on the immunoSEQ multiplex PCR reads. Found here are about 430,000 distinct CDR3 sequences, about 85% of them singletons; the top ten hold roughly 0.1%. The sample consisted of CD8+ T cells from PBMCs. The source is a human donor with multiple sclerosis.

This sequence joins TRBV7-2 and TRBJ2-1, with 14 bases lining up with TRBD2. Trimming cost V 4 bases and J 1 base; bases outside gene matches: 9. CDR1 and CDR2 from the germline V gene are SGHTA and FQGNSA. This CDR3 comprises 19 residues. The CDR3 nucleotides read TGTGCCAGCAGCTCATTGGGACTAGCGGGGGCTAGATCCTACAATGAGCAGTTCTTC. It specifies CASSSLGLAGARSYNEQFF. Full variable domain (rest looked up from reference TRBV7-2 and TRBJ2-1): GAGVSQSPSNKVTEKGKDVELRCDPISGHTALYWYRQSLGQGLEFLIYFQGNSAPDKSGLPSDRFSAERTGGSVSTLTIQRTQQEDSAVYLCASSSLGLAGARSYNEQFFGPGTRLTVL.

This clonotype was seen only a few times. The chain carries TRBV20-1 and TRBJ2-7; D possibly uses TRBD1 or TRBD2 (5 bases each). CDR1 and CDR2 from the germline V gene are DFQATT and SNEGSKA (reference sequence). Trimming pared 3 bases from V and 1 base from J, leaving 10 bases between. This CDR3 spans 13 amino acids. Here the CDR3 reads CSASTGRSYEQYF. The CDR3 DNA reads as TGCAGTGCTAGTACGGGGCGGTCCTACGAGCAGTACTTC.

This clonotype was observed a handful of times. This chain links TRBV7-9 with TRBJ2-7, with 7 positions matching TRBD2. CDR1 SEHNR and CDR2 FQNEAQ come from the germline V gene (reference sequence). The CDR3 is 17 amino acids. Trimming at V came to 5 bases and at J to 3 bases, leaving 16 bases not matched to a gene. CDR3 sequence: CASSKPIGTNAFYEQYF. The CDR3 coding sequence is TGTGCCAGCAGCAAACCTATAGGGACTAACGCCTTCTACGAGCAGTACTTC.

The chain uses TRBV20-1 and TRBJ2-7; D gene unclear. The CDR3 has 14 amino acids. The germline V gene encodes CDR1 DFQATT and CDR2 SNEGSKA (reference sequence). Trimming removed 0 bases from V and 3 bases from J, with 12 bases in between. CDR3 sequence: CSARDETLRYEQYF. The CDR3 bases are TGCAGTGCTAGAGACGAGACTCTACGCTACGAGCAGTACTTC.

The chain recombines TRBV3-1 with TRBJ2-1, with 7 bases that match TRBD1. There are 17 residues in the CDR3. Looked up from germline, CDR1 is LGHDT and CDR2 is YNNKEL (reference sequence). V trimming: 1 base; J trimming: 6 bases; junction bases outside the gene matches: 12. The CDR3 sequence: CASSQGRVGQGVNEQFF. The CDR3 DNA reads TGTGCCAGCAGCCAAGGTCGTGTTGGGCAGGGGGTCAATGAGCAGTTCTTC.

The chain uses TRBV15 and TRBJ1-1, with a tentative D call TRBD1 (6 bases). V dropped 8 bases and J dropped 3 bases, with 19 bases sitting between them. The CDR3 sequence is 15 residues long. The germline CDR1 and CDR2 sequences are LNHNV and YYDKDF (reference sequence). The CDR3 loop is CATSQGELGHTEAFF. For the CDR3, the DNA is TGTGCCACCTCACAGGGTGAGTTGGGGCACACTGAAGCTTTCTTT.

The chain joins TRBV5-1 to TRBJ2-2; D gene uncertain. Trimming left V 2 bases short and J 1 base short, with 6 bases between. This CDR3 comprises 14 residues. Germline assignment: CDR1 SGHRS and CDR2 YFSETQ. CDR3 nucleotides: TGCGCCAGCAGCTTTATGTTGAACACCGGGGAGCTGTTTTTT. Encoded protein: CASSFMLNTGELFF. Variable domain in full (rest from reference TRBV5-1 and TRBJ2-2): KAGVTQTPRYLIKTRGQQVTLSCSPISGHRSVSWYQQTPGQGLQFLFEYFSETQRNKGNFPGRFSGRQFSNSRSEMNVSTLELGDSALYLCASSFMLNTGELFFGEGSRLTVL.

The chain carries TRBV27 and TRBJ2-1; 9 bases are a match to TRBD2. With 0 bases clipped from V and 8 bases from J, the junction kept 17 bases outside the gene matches. Looked up from germline, CDR1 is MNHEY and CDR2 is SMNVEV (reference sequence). The length of the CDR3 is 19 residues. The CDR3, as DNA: TGTGCCAGCAGTTTATCGGAGACTAGCGGCAGAGTATTTGAACATGAGCAGTTCTTC. Its translation is CASSLSETSGRVFEHEQFF.

In its sample, this clonotype was seen once. J is TRBJ2-1 and V is TRBV14; TRBD2 matches at 11 bases. The CDR3 totals 16 residues. Germline values: CDR1 SGHDN, CDR2 FVKESK. V lost 4 bases to trimming and J lost 7 bases; unmatched junction nucleotides: 9. The CDR3, as DNA: TGTGCCAGCAGCCCGCTCGTAGCGGGAGGGCCAAATGAGCAGTTCTTC. It encodes CASSPLVAGGPNEQFF. Using reference TRBV14 and TRBJ2-1 for the parts outside the CDR3, the full variable domain is EAGVTQFPSHSVIEKGQTVTLRCDPISGHDNLYWYRRVMGKEIKFLLHFVKESKQDESGMPNNRFLAERTGGTYSTLKVQPAELEDSGVYFCASSPLVAGGPNEQFFGPGTRLTVL.

V usage is TRBV12-3 or TRBV12-4 and J usage is TRBJ2-5; 7 bases align to TRBD2. Trimming took 4 bases from V and 2 from J; bases not matched to a gene: 7. The CDR3 is 15 residues long. This CDR3 reads CASSWGGTPQETQYF. CDR3 coding DNA: TGTGCCAGCAGTTGGGGGGGGACCCCACAAGAGACCCAGTACTTC.

The chain recombines TRBV12-3 or TRBV12-4 with TRBJ2-5; D not certain. Trimming cost V 1 base and J 5 bases, with 11 bases left between them. CDR3 length: 14 amino acids. The CDR3 loop reads CASSLVQLSETQYF. Here the CDR3 DNA reads TGTGCCAGCAGTTTAGTCCAACTCTCGGAGACCCAGTACTTC.

CDR3 sequence (DNA): TGTGCCAGCAGCTTGACAGAGCCCGGGGAGCTGTTTTTT. Translated: CASSLTEPGELFF. The chain employs TRBV7-9 and TRBJ2-2; a weak D match, TRBD1 (5 bases). V gave up 3 bases and J gave up 6 bases, with 8 bases separating them. CDR1 is SEHNR and CDR2 is FQNEAQ in the germline V gene (reference sequence). The CDR3 is made up of 13 amino acids.

This chain connects TRBV6-5 to TRBJ1-1; D is ambiguous. The CDR3 length is 14 residues. Germline V gene lookup returns CDR1 MNHEY and CDR2 SVGAGI. With 4 bases removed from V and 6 bases from J, the gap between germline ends came to 15 bases. The CDR3 loop reads CASSSPGRASEAFF. CDR3 sequence (DNA): TGTGCCAGCAGTTCACCGGGCCGGGCGTCTGAAGCTTTCTTT.

The CDR3, as DNA: TGCGCCAGCAGCCAAGACGAGGGAGCTTTCTTT. Its translation: CASSQDEGAFF. The chain uses TRBV4-1 and TRBJ1-1; D unresolved. Germline V gene data show CDR1 as MGHRA and CDR2 as YSYEKL. Trimming cost V 0 bases and J 10 bases, with 6 bases left between them. The CDR3 runs to 11 residues.

The chain uses TRBV5-1 and TRBJ2-3; 12 nucleotides line up with TRBD2. CDR1 SGHRS and CDR2 YFSETQ come from the germline V gene. The CDR3 runs to 17 residues. J gave up 2 bases and V 4 bases, and 8 bases lay outside the gene matches. CDR3 amino acids: CASSPTGLAGPTDTQYF. Written as DNA, the CDR3 is TGCGCCAGCAGCCCAACGGGACTAGCGGGCCCCACAGATACGCAGTATTTT.

The chain employs TRBV9 and TRBJ2-1, with 9 bases matching TRBD1. CDR1 is SGDLS and CDR2 is YYNGEE in the germline V gene. The CDR3 runs 18 residues. Germline trimming cut 4 bases from V and 5 bases from J; bases unmatched to any gene: 16. The CDR3 sequence is CASSSNPGDRELHNEQFF. CDR3 in DNA: TGTGCCAGCAGCTCCAACCCGGGGGACAGGGAGTTGCACAATGAGCAGTTCTTC.

This rearrangement joins TRBV4-1 to TRBJ1-2; TRBD1 matches at 7 bases. V gave up 0 bases and J gave up 4 bases; unmatched junction bases: 5. The CDR3 contains 15 residues. CDR1 MGHRA and CDR2 YSYEKL come from the germline V gene. CDR3 sequence: CASSQDSTGAYGYTF. CDR3 sequence (DNA): TGCGCCAGCAGCCAAGATTCTACAGGGGCCTATGGCTACACCTTC.

This clonotype was counted only a few times. The rearrangement uses TRBV7-2 and TRBJ2-3; 8 positions agree with TRBD1. The CDR3 totals 17 residues. V was pared by 4 bases and J by 0 bases, with 9 bases of the junction left unmatched. The germline V gene encodes CDR1 SGHTA and CDR2 FQGNSA. CDR3 sequence: CASSSGQGWSSTDTQYF. The CDR3 region has the DNA TGTGCCAGCAGCTCAGGACAGGGATGGTCCAGCACAGATACGCAGTATTTT.

The rearrangement links TRBV9 to TRBJ1-4; D is undetermined. The V gene's germline CDR1 is SGDLS and CDR2 YYNGEE. This CDR3 comprises 17 residues. V was cut by 0 bases and J by 5 bases, with 17 bases left in between. CDR3 region: CASSVEPVERLNEKLFF. CDR3 DNA: TGTGCCAGCAGCGTAGAGCCCGTGGAGCGCCTAAATGAAAAACTGTTTTTT.

The gene calls are TRBV19 and TRBJ1-2, with a possible D match to TRBD1 (6 bases). V shed 5 bases and J shed 6 bases, with 13 bases lying between them. The CDR3 is 13 amino acids. The germline V gene has CDR1 LNHDA and CDR2 SQIVND (reference sequence). The CDR3 nucleotides are TGTGCCAGTAGTTTTTGGGACACGAATGGCTACACCTTC. This gives the protein CASSFWDTNGYTF.

V is TRBV15 and J is TRBJ1-1; the match to TRBD1 covers 7 bases. V shed 5 bases and J 6 bases; nucleotides not matched to a gene: 12. The CDR3 extends over 15 amino acids. Germline values: CDR1 LNHNV, CDR2 YYDKDF (reference sequence). The CDR3 loop is CATSGADRDWAEAFF. The CDR3 DNA is TGTGCCACCAGCGGAGCTGACAGGGACTGGGCTGAAGCTTTCTTT.

Points on this clonotype: One junction end does not reproduce the germline sequence, and a read error may be involved. The chain couples TRBV6-2 or TRBV6-3 to TRBJ2-7; 10 bases match TRBD1. The CDR3 runs to 19 residues. CDR1 and CDR2 from the germline V gene are MNHEY and SVGEGT. CDR3 DNA: TGTGCCCGCAGTGGGGGCCGGGGGGGTCCGGGACAGGGGCCCTACGAGCAGTACTTC. Residues: CARSGGRGGPGQGPYEQYF.

V and J are TRBV11-2 and TRBJ1-1, with a weak D call TRBD1 (5 bases). This CDR3 has 16 amino acids. Germline CDR1 is SGHAT and CDR2 is FQNNGV. V was shortened by 3 bases and J by 5 bases, with 19 bases between the two germline ends. The CDR3 region has the DNA TGTGCCAGCAGCTTCCTCCGGGGGGGAGGGAGTACTGAAGCTTTCTTT. Translating gives CASSFLRGGGSTEAFF.

In this sample, this clonotype turned up a few times. The chain is built from TRBV28 and TRBJ2-7; 8 bases are shared with TRBD1. There are 14 residues in the CDR3. J was trimmed by 2 bases and V by 4 bases; bases with no gene match: 4. Germline V gene data show CDR1 as MDHEN and CDR2 as SYDVKM. The DNA for the CDR3 is TGTGCCAGCAGTTACCGGGACAGGACCTACGAGCAGTACTTC. It codes for CASSYRDRTYEQYF.

The chain joins TRBV29-1 to TRBJ1-1, with D possibly TRBD1 on 6 matching bases. This CDR3 spans 13 amino acids. CDR1 SQVTM and CDR2 ANQGSEA come from the germline V gene. V lost 2 bases and J lost 3, with 10 bases in between. CDR3 DNA: TGCAGCGTTGAAAGGGGGGAGGACACTGAAGCTTTCTTT. The encoded protein is CSVERGEDTEAFF.

The V call is TRBV10-2, the J call TRBJ2-4; 15 bases agree with TRBD2. The CDR3 length is 18 residues. With 2 bases clipped from V and 0 bases from J, the junction kept 2 bases outside the gene matches. Germline-derived CDR1 and CDR2 are WSHSY and SAAADI. CDR3 bases: TGCGCCAGCAGTGAGGGACTAGCGGGGGGGTTAGCCAAAAACATTCAGTACTTC. Translated: CASSEGLAGGLAKNIQYF.